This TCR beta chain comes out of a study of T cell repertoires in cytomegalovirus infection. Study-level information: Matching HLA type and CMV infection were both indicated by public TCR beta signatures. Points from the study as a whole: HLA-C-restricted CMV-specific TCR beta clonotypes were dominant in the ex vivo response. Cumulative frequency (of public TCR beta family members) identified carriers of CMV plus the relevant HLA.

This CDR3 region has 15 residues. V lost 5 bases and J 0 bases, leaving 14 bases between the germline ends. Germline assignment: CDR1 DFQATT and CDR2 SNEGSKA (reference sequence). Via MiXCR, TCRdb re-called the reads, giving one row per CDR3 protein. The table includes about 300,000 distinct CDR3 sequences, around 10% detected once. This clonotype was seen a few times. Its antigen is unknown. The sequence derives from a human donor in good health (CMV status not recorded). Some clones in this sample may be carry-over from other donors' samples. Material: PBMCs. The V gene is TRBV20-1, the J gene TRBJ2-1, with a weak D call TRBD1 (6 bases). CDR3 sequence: CSAHLGQSSYNEQFF. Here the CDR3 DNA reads TGCAGTGCTCACCTCGGACAGAGCTCCTACAATGAGCAGTTCTTC.